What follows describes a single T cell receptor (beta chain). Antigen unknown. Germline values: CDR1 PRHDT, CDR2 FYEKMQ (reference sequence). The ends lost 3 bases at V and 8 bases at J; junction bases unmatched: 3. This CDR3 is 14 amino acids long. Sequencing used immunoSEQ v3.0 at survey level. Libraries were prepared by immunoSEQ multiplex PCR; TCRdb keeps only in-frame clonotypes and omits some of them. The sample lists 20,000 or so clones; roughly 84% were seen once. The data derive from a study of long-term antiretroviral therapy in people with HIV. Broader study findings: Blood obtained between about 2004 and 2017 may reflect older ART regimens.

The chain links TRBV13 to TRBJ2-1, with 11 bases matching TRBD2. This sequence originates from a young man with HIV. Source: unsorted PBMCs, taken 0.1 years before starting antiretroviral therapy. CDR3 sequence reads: CASSFSGGEDEQFF. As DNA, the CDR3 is TGTGCCAGCAGCTTTAGCGGGGGGGAGGATGAGCAGTTCTTC.